Listed below are T cell receptor beta chains from one sample, sequenced in a study of T-cell memory formation after mild COVID-19. In TCRdb, the 5' RACE reads were re-called with MiXCR into one record per CDR3 protein. The top ten clones hold 3.9% of a sample with about 180,000 distinct CDR3 sequences, about 18% of them seen once. The specimen sequenced was PBMCs or a T cell subset sorted from them (not recorded which). Receptors were obtained from a man aged 18 to 29 who had mild COVID-19 (a few samples of this study predate the infection). Cell type and time point are not known. Both conserved end residues are part of each CDR3. D genes are given only for firm matches. Clone size appears in some rows only: once, few, many, or a class for an expanded clone.

clone size	V gene	D gene	J gene	CDR3 length	CDR3 DNA	CDR3 protein
many	TRBV5-1	NA	TRBJ1-1	15	TGCGCCAGCAGCTTGCTCGGACAGATGAACACTGAAGCTTTCTTT	CASSLLGQMNTEAFF
NA	TRBV12-3/TRBV12-4	TRBD2	TRBJ2-1	15	TGTGCCAGCAGACGCTCAAGCGGGGGGGCGAGGGAGCAGTTCTTC	CASRRSSGGAREQFF
many	TRBV7-9	NA	TRBJ2-7	13	TGTGCCAGCAGCTCCCAAGGGGGGGTCGAGCAGTACTTC	CASSSQGGVEQYF
NA	TRBV11-2	NA	TRBJ2-3	15	TGTGCCAGCAGCCCGACCTGGGGGGAGACAGATACGCAGTATTTT	CASSPTWGETDTQYF
NA	TRBV5-4	TRBD1	TRBJ1-1	16	TGTGCCAGCATTAGGGACAGGGGGCTTTCGAACACTGAAGCTTTCTTT	CASIRDRGLSNTEAFF
few	TRBV7-2	TRBD1	TRBJ1-5	15	TGTGCCAGCAGCTTCGCAGGGGGCAGCAATCAGCCCCAGCATTTT	CASSFAGGSNQPQHF
NA	TRBV29-1	NA	TRBJ2-7	13	TGCAGCGCCCGCTTGGGGGGCTCCTACGAGCAGTACTTC	CSARLGGSYEQYF
NA	TRBV7-9	TRBD1	TRBJ1-5	15	TGTGCCAGCGCAAGAGATCGACAGGGATACGACCCCCAGCATTTT	CASARDRQGYDPQHF
many	TRBV12-3/TRBV12-4	NA	TRBJ1-2	10	TGTGCCAGCAGTTCGTTTGGCTACACCTTC	CASSSFGYTF
NA	TRBV5-1	NA	TRBJ2-7	13	TGCGCCAGCAGCTTGACAGGACCGATCGAGCAGTACTTC	CASSLTGPIEQYF
NA	TRBV20-1	NA	TRBJ1-1	16	TGCAGTGCTAGTGAGCAGGGGAGGTCGGGGCACACTGAAGCTTTCTTT	CSASEQGRSGHTEAFF
few	TRBV6-5	NA	TRBJ2-5	14	TGTGCCAGCAGTGGCGGCCCCGGCGGGGAGACCCAGTACTTC	CASSGGPGGETQYF
few	TRBV6-5	NA	TRBJ1-2	14	TGTGCCAGCAGTTACGCAGACGTTAACTATGGCTACACCTTC	CASSYADVNYGYTF
many	TRBV11-2	NA	TRBJ2-5	14	TGTGCCAGCAGCCGATCAGACTCGGGAGAGACCCAGTACTTC	CASSRSDSGETQYF
NA	TRBV7-3	TRBD1	TRBJ1-2	12	TGTGCCAGCAGCTTGGGACAGAATGGCTACACCTTC	CASSLGQNGYTF
NA	TRBV4-2	NA	TRBJ2-1	13	TGTGCCAGCAGCCCGGACGGTGGGGGTGAGCAGTTCTTC	CASSPDGGGEQFF
few	TRBV6-5	NA	TRBJ2-3	15	TGTGCCAGCAGTTACGGAGTCCTAAACACAGATACGCAGTATTTT	CASSYGVLNTDTQYF
NA	TRBV9	NA	TRBJ2-6	20	TGTGCCAGCAGCGTAAGAAGCGGCGTGGGATTTCTCTCTGGGGCCAACGTCCTGACTTTC	CASSVRSGVGFLSGANVLTF
few	TRBV29-1	NA	TRBJ2-5	12	TGCAGCGGAGGAGGGGGGTCAGAGACCCAGTACTTC	CSGGGGSETQYF
few	TRBV3-1	TRBD1	TRBJ1-5	18	TGTGCCAGCAGCCACGCTCCCGGGACAGGCTCCAGCAATCAGCCCCAGCATTTT	CASSHAPGTGSSNQPQHF
few	TRBV27	TRBD2	TRBJ2-3	14	TGTGCCAGCAGACTAGCGGGGGCCACAGATACGCAGTATTTT	CASRLAGATDTQYF
many	TRBV7-2	NA	TRBJ2-5	11	TGTGCCAGCGTAGGGGCGGAGACCCAGTACTTC	CASVGAETQYF